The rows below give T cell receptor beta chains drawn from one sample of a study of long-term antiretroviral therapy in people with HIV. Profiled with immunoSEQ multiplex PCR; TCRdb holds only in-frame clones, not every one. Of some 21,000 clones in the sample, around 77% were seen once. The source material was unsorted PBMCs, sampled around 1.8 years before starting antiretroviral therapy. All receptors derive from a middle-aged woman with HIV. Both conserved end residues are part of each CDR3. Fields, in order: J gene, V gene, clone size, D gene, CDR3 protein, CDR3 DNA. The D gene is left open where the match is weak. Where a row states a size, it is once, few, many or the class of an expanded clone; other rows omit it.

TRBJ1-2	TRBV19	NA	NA	CASSMRGTGRDYGYTF	TGTGCCAGTAGTATGAGGGGAACAGGGCGAGACTATGGCTACACCTTC
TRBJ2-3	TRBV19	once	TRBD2	CASSIAGRGPDPDTQYF	TGTGCCAGTAGTATAGCGGGGAGGGGACCTGACCCAGATACGCAGTATTTT
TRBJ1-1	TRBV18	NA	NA	CASSPPSGIAEAFF	TGTGCCAGCTCACCCCCCTCAGGGATAGCTGAAGCTTTCTTT
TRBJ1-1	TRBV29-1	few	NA	CSVALNTEAFF	TGCAGCGTTGCGCTGAACACTGAAGCTTTCTTT
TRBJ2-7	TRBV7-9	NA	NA	CASSLVAYEQYF	TGTGCCAGCAGCTTAGTGGCGTACGAGCAGTACTTC
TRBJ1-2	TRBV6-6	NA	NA	CASSYGGGDGYTF	TGTGCCAGCAGTTATGGTGGCGGGGATGGCTACACCTTC
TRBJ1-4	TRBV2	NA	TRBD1	CASSQGVPNEKLFF	TGTGCCAGCAGCCAGGGGGTACCTAATGAAAAACTGTTTTTT
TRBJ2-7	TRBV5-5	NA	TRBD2	CASSSNPSGTLYEQYF	TGTGCCAGCAGCTCAAACCCTAGCGGAACACTCTACGAGCAGTACTTC
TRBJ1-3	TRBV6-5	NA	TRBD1	CASSYGTGVSGNTIYF	TGTGCCAGCAGTTACGGGACAGGCGTCTCTGGAAACACCATATATTTT
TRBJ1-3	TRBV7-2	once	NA	CASSPSMRNTIYF	TGTGCCAGCAGCCCTTCTATGAGAAACACCATATATTTT
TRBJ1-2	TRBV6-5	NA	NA	CASSYSTGGSYGYTF	TGTGCCAGCAGTTACTCGACGGGAGGGTCCTATGGCTACACCTTC
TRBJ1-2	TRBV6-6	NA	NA	CASSPGRLYGYTF	TGTGCCAGCAGTCCCGGCCGGCTATATGGCTACACCTTC
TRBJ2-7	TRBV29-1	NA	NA	CSVQTLPYEQYF	TGCAGCGTTCAAACCCTACCCTACGAGCAGTACTTC
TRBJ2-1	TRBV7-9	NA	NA	CASSLGDNEQFF	TGTGCCAGCAGCTTAGGGGACAATGAGCAGTTCTTC
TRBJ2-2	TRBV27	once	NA	CASSFYGRAEQNTGELFF	TGTGCCAGCAGTTTTTATGGTAGGGCCGAACAGAACACCGGGGAGCTGTTTTTT
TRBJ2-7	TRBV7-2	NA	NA	CASSLNSGHNYEQYF	TGTGCCAGCAGCTTAAACTCGGGACACAACTACGAGCAGTACTTC
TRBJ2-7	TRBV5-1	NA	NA	CASSSLEGYEQYF	TGCGCCAGCAGCTCCCTGGAGGGATACGAGCAGTACTTC
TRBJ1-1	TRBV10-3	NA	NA	CAISDPGRNTEAFF	TGTGCCATCAGTGACCCGGGAAGGAACACTGAAGCTTTCTTT
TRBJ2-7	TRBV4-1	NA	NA	CASSQGLSSDEQYF	TGCGCCAGCAGCCAAGGGTTGAGTAGCGACGAGCAGTACTTC
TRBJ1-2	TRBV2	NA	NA	CASSQNPGYGYTF	TGTGCCAGCAGTCAGAACCCAGGCTATGGCTACACCTTC
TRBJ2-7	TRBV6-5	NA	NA	CASSYSQHYEQYF	TGTGCCAGCAGTTACTCACAGCACTACGAGCAGTACTTC
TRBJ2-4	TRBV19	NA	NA	CASSILYRGIQYF	TGTGCCAGTAGTATCTTATACCGGGGCATTCAGTACTTC
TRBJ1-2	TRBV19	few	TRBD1	CASRARQGGRGYGYTF	TGTGCCAGTAGGGCCCGACAGGGCGGGCGAGGTTATGGCTACACCTTC
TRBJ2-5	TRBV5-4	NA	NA	CASSFYLGAGETQYF	TGTGCCAGCAGCTTCTATTTAGGGGCAGGAGAGACCCAGTACTTC
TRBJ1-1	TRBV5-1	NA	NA	CASSLVGGEGEAFF	TGCGCCAGCAGCTTGGTTGGGGGGGAGGGTGAAGCTTTCTTT
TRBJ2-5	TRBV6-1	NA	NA	CASSEGLVLQETQYF	TGTGCCAGCAGTGAAGGACTGGTCTTGCAAGAGACCCAGTACTTC
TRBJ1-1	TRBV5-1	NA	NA	CASSPPLSTEAFF	TGCGCCAGCAGCCCACCTCTTAGCACTGAAGCTTTCTTT
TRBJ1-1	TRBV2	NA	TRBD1	CASRDRGRNTEAFF	TGTGCCAGCAGGGACAGGGGACGGAACACTGAAGCTTTCTTT
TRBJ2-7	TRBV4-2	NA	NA	CASSQDQGYGYEQYF	TGTGCCAGCAGCCAAGATCAGGGTTACGGCTACGAGCAGTACTTC
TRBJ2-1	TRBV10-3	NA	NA	CATKDGGSSSYNEQFF	TGTGCCACGAAAGATGGGGGGTCCAGCTCCTACAATGAGCAGTTCTTC
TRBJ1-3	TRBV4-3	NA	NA	CASSQGVGGRNTIYF	TGCGCCAGCAGCCAAGGGGTCGGCGGGAGGAACACCATATATTTT
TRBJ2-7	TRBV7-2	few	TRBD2	CASSVSGSPTYEQYF	TGTGCCAGCAGCGTTAGCGGGAGTCCGACCTACGAGCAGTACTTC
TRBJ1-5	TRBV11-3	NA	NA	CASSLDREVGQPQHF	TGTGCCAGCAGCTTAGACAGGGAAGTCGGCCAGCCCCAGCATTTT
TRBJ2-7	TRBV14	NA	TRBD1	CASSDRGFDEQYF	TGTGCCAGCAGCGACAGGGGTTTCGACGAGCAGTACTTC
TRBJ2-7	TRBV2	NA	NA	CASSDAGTVKYEQYF	TGTGCCAGCAGTGATGCGGGGACAGTCAAATACGAGCAGTACTTC
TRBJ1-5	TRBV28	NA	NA	CASSLFWGVGNQPQHF	TGTGCCAGCAGTTTATTCTGGGGGGTGGGCAATCAGCCCCAGCATTTT
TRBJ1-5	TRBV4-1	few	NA	CASSEVDGYSNQPQHF	TGCGCCAGCAGCGAAGTAGACGGGTATAGCAATCAGCCCCAGCATTTT
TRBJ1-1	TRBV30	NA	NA	CAWIPGRLDTEAFF	TGTGCCTGGATCCCGGGCCGGCTAGACACTGAAGCTTTCTTT
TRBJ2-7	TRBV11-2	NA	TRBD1	CASSSGQAVYEQYF	TGTGCCAGCAGCTCCGGACAGGCGGTGTACGAGCAGTACTTC
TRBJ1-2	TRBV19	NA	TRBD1	CASRLQGPSYGYTF	TGTGCCAGTAGATTACAGGGGCCGAGTTATGGCTACACCTTC
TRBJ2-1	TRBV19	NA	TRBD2	CASSRTSGGRNEQFF	TGTGCCAGTAGCCGGACTAGCGGGGGAAGAAATGAGCAGTTCTTC
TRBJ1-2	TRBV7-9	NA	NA	CASSLVGEGYTF	TGTGCCAGCAGCTTAGTTGGTGAAGGCTACACCTTC
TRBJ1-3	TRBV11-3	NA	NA	CASSLVSDIRRHGNTIYF	TGTGCCAGCAGCTTAGTCAGCGACATCAGGAGGCATGGGAACACCATATATTTT
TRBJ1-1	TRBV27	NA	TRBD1	CASSYGTANTEAFF	TGTGCCAGCAGCTACGGGACAGCTAACACTGAAGCTTTCTTT
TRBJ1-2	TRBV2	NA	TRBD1	CASRATGGRRYGYTF	TGTGCCAGCAGAGCCACAGGGGGCCGGCGCTATGGCTACACCTTC
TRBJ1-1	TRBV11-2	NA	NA	CASSLTAVGTEAFF	TGTGCCAGCAGCTTAACGGCCGTGGGCACTGAAGCTTTCTTT
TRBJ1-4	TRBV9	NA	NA	CASSVREFATNEKLFF	TGTGCCAGCAGCGTGCGCGAATTTGCAACTAATGAAAAACTGTTTTTT
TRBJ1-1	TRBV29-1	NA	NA	CSTTPPGNTEAFF	TGCAGCACTACCCCGCCCGGGAACACTGAAGCTTTCTTT
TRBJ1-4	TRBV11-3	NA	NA	CASSFRGRGEKLFF	TGTGCCAGCAGCTTTCGGGGCAGGGGTGAAAAACTGTTTTTT
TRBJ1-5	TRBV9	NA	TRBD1	CASSVDRGGPQHF	TGTGCCAGCAGCGTAGACAGGGGAGGGCCCCAGCATTTT
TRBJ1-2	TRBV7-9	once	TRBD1	CASSLIGGFGYTF	TGTGCCAGCAGCCTCATAGGGGGCTTTGGCTACACCTTC
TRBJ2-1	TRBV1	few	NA	CTSLVRGYNEQFF	TGCACCAGCTTGGTCAGGGGATACAATGAGCAGTTCTTC
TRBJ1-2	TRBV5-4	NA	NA	CASSLESGAAGYTF	TGTGCCAGCAGCTTGGAGTCGGGGGCGGCTGGCTACACCTTC
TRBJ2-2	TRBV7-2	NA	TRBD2	CASSTPAGTNTGELFF	TGTGCCAGCAGCACCCCAGCGGGGACGAACACCGGGGAGCTGTTTTTT
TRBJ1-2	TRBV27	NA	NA	CASSLSDRGEDGYTF	TGTGCCAGCAGTTTATCCGACAGAGGAGAGGATGGCTACACCTTC